This T cell receptor beta chain was documented in a study of T cells in Graves' hyperthyroidism and ophthalmopathy. Findings of the study overall: Also found in blood were most expanded thyroid clonotypes above 0.001. Through a model of 13 V-J features, ophthalmopathy was separated from stable hyperthyroidism.

TCR beta CDR3 regions were amplified from RNA transcripts. TCR CDR3 underwent first-round RT-PCR with the HTBI primer set. One entry per CDR3 protein, called by TCRdb with MiXCR from the multiplex PCR reads. The data hold a few hundred thousand distinct CDR3 sequences, with about a sixth observed a single time. The cohort's ophthalmopathy patients, a group with duration under 3 months, had a Clinical Activity Score of at least 3 and a NOSPECS grade of at least 4. PBMCs were obtained from 9.5 to 10 ml fresh peripheral blood. This clonotype was detected ten times or more. Its matching antigen is unknown. The clonotype originates from a woman aged 35 to 49 with Graves' ophthalmopathy. The specimen was blood.

The CDR3 DNA sequence: TGCAGCGTTTATCTCTCCTACAATGAGCAGTTCTTC. Protein sequence: CSVYLSYNEQFF. The rearrangement links TRBV29-1 to TRBJ2-1; D gene uncertain. The CDR3 covers 12 residues. Looked up from germline, CDR1 is SQVTM and CDR2 is ANQGSEA. With 5 bases removed from V and 0 bases from J, the gap between germline ends came to 5 bases.